This T cell receptor (beta chain) comes out of a study of T-cell reconstitution after alpha-beta-depleted transplantation in children. This clonotype came up many times. The TCRbeta library incorporated unique molecular identifiers. TCRdb reprocessed the PCR reads via MiXCR and lists one record per CDR3 protein. The sample lists hundreds of thousands of distinct CDR3 sequences, less than 9% seen once, with 5% to 8% in the top ten. The material was PBMCs, mostly from graft donor cells, obtained 180 days after TCRalphabeta/CD19-depleted stem cell transplant. The sequence derives from a male patient younger than 18 who had a stem cell transplant for acute lymphoblastic leukemia, so the T cells may come from the graft donor.

The CDR3 region has the DNA TGCAGTGCTCAAGGGGGGAAAGAGACCCAGTACTTC. The encoded protein is CSAQGGKETQYF. This chain connects TRBV20-1 to TRBJ2-5; D tentatively reads TRBD1 or TRBD2 (6 bases each). V was cut by 5 bases and J by 3 bases, with 10 bases left in between. CDR3 size: 12 residues. Germline loops: CDR1 DFQATT, CDR2 SNEGSKA (reference sequence).